The 5 T cell receptor beta chains in this list originate from one sample, sequenced in a study of shared clonotypes between healthy human individuals. This table comes from immunoSEQ multiplex PCR, and its TCRdb copy is limited to in-frame clones, with some not included. The sample contains some 580,000 clones, around 97% of which appear only once. Sequencing was performed on naive CD4+ T cells sorted from blood. Subset reported: CD45RA+ positively selected. The origin of the receptors is a woman aged 25 to 39 in good health.

This CDR3 reads CASSEFLGSTEAFF. CDR3 bases: TGTGCCAGCAGTGAATTTTTGGGGTCCACTGAAGCTTTCTTT. V gene TRBV25-1 combines with J gene TRBJ1-1; no definite D call. Germline lookup yields CDR1 MGHDK and CDR2 SYGVNS. The V and J ends lost 1 base and 4 bases respectively, with 10 bases between them. This CDR3 has 14 amino acids. Drawing the rest from reference TRBV25-1 and TRBJ1-1, the complete variable domain is EADIYQTPRYLVIGTGKKITLECSQTMGHDKMYWYQQDPGMELHLIHYSYGVNSTEKGDLSSESTVSRIRTEHFPLTLESARPSHTSQYLCASSEFLGSTEAFFGQGTRLTVV.

This chain joins TRBV19 and TRBJ2-3, with 10 bases that match TRBD2. V was clipped by 5 bases and J by 4 bases; unmatched bases: 12. Germline CDR1 LNHDA, CDR2 SQIVND (reference sequence). The CDR3 is 17 amino acids. In nucleotides, the CDR3 is TGTGCCAGTAGTTTACGGGCTAGCGGGAGTAATCCAGATACGCAGTATTTT. This codes for CASSLRASGSNPDTQYF.

The chain employs TRBV27 and TRBJ2-3, with unresolved D. CDR1 is MNHEY, CDR2 SMNVEV, per germline (reference sequence). The CDR3 is made up of 11 amino acids. Trimming removed 5 bases from V and 6 bases from J, with 6 bases in between. CDR3 in amino acids: CASSTRDTQYF. CDR3 bases: TGTGCCAGCAGTACTCGGGATACGCAGTATTTT.

The chain employs TRBV21-1 and TRBJ1-2; the listed D gene, TRBD1, was not tested against the DNA. TRBV21-1 is assigned pseudogene status. CDR3 length equals 14 residues. CDR3 bases: TGTGCCAGCAGCGATCCCGGGACAGCCGATGGCTACACCTTC. Encoded protein: CASSDPGTADGYTF.

V and J are TRBV27 and TRBJ2-3; no reliable D call. The CDR3 sequence is 14 residues long. V was trimmed by 6 bases and J by 6 bases, leaving 16 bases between them. In germline, CDR1 is MNHEY, CDR2 SMNVEV (reference sequence). The CDR3 here is CASRRTVSRDTQYF. DNA of the CDR3: TGTGCCAGCAGGAGGACGGTATCCAGGGATACGCAGTATTTT.